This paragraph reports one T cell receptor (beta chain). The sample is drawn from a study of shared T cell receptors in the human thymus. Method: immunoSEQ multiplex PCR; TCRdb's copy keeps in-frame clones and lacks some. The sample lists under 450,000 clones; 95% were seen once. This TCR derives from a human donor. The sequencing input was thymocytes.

DNA for the CDR3: TGTGCCAGCAGTTTATATCCCCCTAGCGGGAGCTACGAGCAGTACTTC. It is translated as CASSLYPPSGSYEQYF. The V and J genes are TRBV28 and TRBJ2-7; 10 positions agree with TRBD2. The CDR3 consists of 16 residues. The V gene's germline CDR1 is MDHEN and CDR2 SYDVKM. J gave up 3 bases and V 1 base, and 6 bases lay outside the gene matches.